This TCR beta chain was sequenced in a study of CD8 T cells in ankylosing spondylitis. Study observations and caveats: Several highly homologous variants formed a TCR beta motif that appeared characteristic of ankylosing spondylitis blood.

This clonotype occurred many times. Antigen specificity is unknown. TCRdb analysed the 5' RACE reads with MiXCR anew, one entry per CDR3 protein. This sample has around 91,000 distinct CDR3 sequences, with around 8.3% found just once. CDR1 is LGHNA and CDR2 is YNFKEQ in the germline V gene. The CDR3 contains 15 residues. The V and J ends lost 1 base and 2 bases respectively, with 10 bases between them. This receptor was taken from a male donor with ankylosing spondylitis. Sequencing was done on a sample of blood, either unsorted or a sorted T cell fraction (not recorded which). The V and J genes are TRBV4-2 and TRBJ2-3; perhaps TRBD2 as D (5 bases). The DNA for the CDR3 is TGTGCCAGCAGCCAAGTATTAGACTACACAGATACGCAGTATTTT. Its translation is CASSQVLDYTDTQYF.